Below are 14 T cell receptor beta chains sequenced from a single sample in a study of T cell responses to AZD1222 COVID-19 vaccine. Sequenced by immunoSEQ multiplex PCR; TCRdb stores in-frame clones only, minus some. The sample comprises some 140,000 clones, approximately 92% of which are singletons, and just over 3% rests with the top ten. Source: peripheral blood, taken on day 0 of AZD1222 vaccination. These receptors originate from an adult in good health.

This clone is a singleton in its sample. For the CDR3, the DNA is TGTGCCAGTAGTATAACCGTGGAAATATACAATGAGCAGTTCTTC. This gives the protein CASSITVEIYNEQFF. The chain combines TRBV19 with TRBJ2-1; D is uncertain. CDR1 is LNHDA, CDR2 SQIVND, per germline (reference sequence). CDR3 length equals 15 residues. Trimming removed 2 bases from V and 4 bases from J, with 12 bases in between.

CDR3 region: CASSDRKGTYEQYF. DNA of the CDR3: TGTGCCAGCAGTGACCGGAAGGGGACCTACGAGCAGTACTTC. The V gene is TRBV6-1, the J gene TRBJ2-7, with a tentative D call TRBD1 (5 bases). The germline V and J ends were trimmed by 3 bases and 2 bases, with 11 bases remaining between them. Germline assignment: CDR1 MNHNS and CDR2 SASEGT. The CDR3 totals 14 residues.

V usage is TRBV5-1 and J usage is TRBJ2-1, with 9 bases aligning to TRBD2. Germline V CDR1 and CDR2: SGHRS, YFSETQ. The CDR3 runs to 14 residues. The trim removed 0 bases at V and 9 bases at J, leaving 4 bases unmatched. CDR3 sequence: CASSLGREGAEQFF. CDR3 in DNA: TGCGCCAGCAGCTTGGGGCGGGAGGGGGCTGAGCAGTTCTTC.

This rearrangement joins TRBV5-6 to TRBJ2-7; 12 bases are shared with TRBD1. CDR1 and CDR2 from the germline V gene are SGHDT and YYEEEE. The ends lost 0 bases at V and 1 base at J; junction bases unmatched: 8. This CDR3 has 18 amino acids. In DNA form, the CDR3 reads TGTGCCAGCAGCTTGGGCGGGACAGGGGGCTCTTTTTCCTACGAGCAGTACTTC. It translates to CASSLGGTGGSFSYEQYF.

This clone was picked up a small number of times. The J gene is TRBJ2-2, the V gene TRBV24-1, with D possibly called TRBD1 or TRBD2 (5 bases each). The V end lost 4 bases, the J end lost 4 bases, and 15 bases lay between the germline ends. CDR1 KGHDR and CDR2 SFDVKD come from the germline V gene. The CDR3 has 16 residues. CDR3 region: CATSDRGLWGTGELFF. The CDR3 region has the DNA TGTGCCACCAGTGACCGGGGCCTCTGGGGCACCGGGGAGCTGTTTTTT.

This clone was detected once. This chain joins TRBV19 and TRBJ1-3; D remains unclear. The ends were cut back, 3 bases at V and 0 bases at J, with 12 bases in the middle. Looked up from germline, CDR1 is LNHDA and CDR2 is SQIVND (reference sequence). The CDR3 consists of 16 residues. The CDR3 bases are TGTGCCAGTAGTATGGATCGGGGAGGCTCTGGAAACACCATATATTTT. Protein sequence: CASSMDRGGSGNTIYF.

V is TRBV10-3 and J is TRBJ2-3; 7 nucleotides align to TRBD2. The germline V gene has CDR1 ENHRY and CDR2 SYGVKD. This CDR3 contains 14 residues. Trimming cost V 7 bases and J 4 bases; bases outside gene matches: 8. For the CDR3, the DNA is TGTGCCATCAATGGACTAGGGCTGGCAGATACGCAGTATTTT. It codes for CAINGLGLADTQYF.

The chain joins TRBV5-6 to TRBJ2-3, with D tentatively TRBD2 (5 bases). CDR3 length equals 15 residues. Trimming left V 0 bases short and J 3 bases short, with 11 bases between. The germline V gene has CDR1 SGHDT and CDR2 YYEEEE. The DNA for the CDR3 is TGTGCCAGCAGCTTGGGAAGACTAAGAACAGATACGCAGTATTTT. It specifies CASSLGRLRTDTQYF.

The V and J genes are TRBV7-3 and TRBJ2-6; D unclear. The CDR3 totals 22 residues. In germline, CDR1 is SGHTA, CDR2 FQGTGA. V gave up 2 bases and J gave up 0 bases, with 26 bases separating them. In DNA, the CDR3 is TGTGCCAGCAGCTTATTGGTAAGTCGGAGCCCATCGCCGAGCTCTGGGGCCAACGTCCTGACTTTC. This encodes CASSLLVSRSPSPSSGANVLTF.

This chain joins TRBV7-2 and TRBJ2-7; 16 bases map to TRBD2. J gave up 2 bases and V 4 bases, and 8 bases lay outside the gene matches. The germline gives CDR1 SGHTA, CDR2 FQGNSA. This CDR3 has 18 amino acids. This CDR3 reads CASSWGLAGGPEAYEQYF. In nucleotides, the CDR3 is TGTGCCAGCAGCTGGGGACTAGCGGGAGGGCCAGAAGCCTACGAGCAGTACTTC.

Written as DNA, the CDR3 is TGTGCCAGCAGACGTTATAGCAATCAGCCCCAGCATTTT. It yields the protein CASRRYSNQPQHF. This rearrangement joins TRBV28 to TRBJ1-5; no clear D gene. V lost 6 bases and J 0 bases, leaving 6 bases between the germline ends. Germline values: CDR1 MDHEN, CDR2 SYDVKM. There are 13 residues in the CDR3. The whole variable domain, remainder taken from reference TRBV28 and TRBJ1-5, is DVKVTQSSRYLVKRTGEKVFLECVQDMDHENMFWYRQDPGLGLRLIYFSYDVKMKEKGDIPEGYSVSREKKERFSLILESASTNQTSMYLCASRRYSNQPQHFGDGTRLSIL.

This clone was detected only a few times. The rearrangement links TRBV4-1 to TRBJ2-2; the match to TRBD2 covers 7 bases. This CDR3 has 17 residues. The germline V gene encodes CDR1 MGHRA and CDR2 YSYEKL. V dropped 4 bases and J dropped 3; count of bases not matched to a gene: 11. The CDR3 coding sequence is TGCGCCAGCAGCCGCAGAAGGGAGGGTTTAGACACCGGGGAGCTGTTTTTT. It specifies CASSRRREGLDTGELFF.

V and J are TRBV3-1 (or the pseudogene TRBV3-2) and TRBJ1-2, with D tentatively TRBD1 (6 bases). The germline V and J ends were trimmed by 3 bases and 6 bases, with 26 bases remaining between them. CDR3 length: 18 amino acids. Germline V gives CDR1 LGHDT, CDR2 YNNKEL (reference sequence). The CDR3 DNA sequence: TGTGCCAGCAGCCACGGGCGTAGTTCGAACAGGGCGGGGGATGGCTACACCTTC. It encodes CASSHGRSSNRAGDGYTF.

This clone appeared a single time. The gene calls are TRBV24-1 and TRBJ1-2; TRBD1 matches at 9 bases. CDR1 is KGHDR and CDR2 is SFDVKD in the germline V gene. V trimming: 3 bases; J trimming: 5 bases; junction bases outside the gene matches: 9. The CDR3 consists of 16 residues. The CDR3 DNA follows: TGTGCCACCAGTGATGCGACAGGGGGTCGCCAATATGGCTACACCTTC. Protein sequence: CATSDATGGRQYGYTF.